This T cell receptor beta chain originates from a study of CD8+ T cells in alopecia areata. General observations from the study: Elevated clonality characterized lesional scalp relative to normal scalp, particularly in alopecia totalis/universalis.

The CDR3 sequence is 11 residues long. Between the trimmed V and J ends, which lost 4 bases and 7 bases, there was a span of 9 bases. CDR1 SQVTM and CDR2 ANQGSEA come from the germline V gene. This clone appeared a few times. Its antigen is unidentified. Reverse transcribed after extraction, RNA yielded cDNA as the sequencing template. Assay: immunoSEQ multiplex PCR; the TCRdb copy retains only in-frame clones and omits some. The sample includes more than 100,000 clones, about 60% of them seen just once. V and J are TRBV29-1 and TRBJ2-3; D is ambiguous. Sample: CD4+ T cells sorted from blood. This clonotype was obtained from a human donor in good health. In DNA, the CDR3 is TGCAGCGTTGTAACGTTAAATACGCAGTATTTT. Its translation: CSVVTLNTQYF.